Following are 20 T cell receptor beta chains from one sample sequenced in a study of blood T cell repertoires in COVID-19. Here immunoSEQ multiplex PCR was the method, and the copy in TCRdb shows in-frame clones only, minus some. The sample records 150,000 or so clones, approximately 87% being singletons. The sample consisted of peripheral blood. These receptor sequences come from an elderly man with acute or convalescent COVID-19.

Remarks on this clone: The conserved closing phenylalanine or tryptophan is absent in this CDR3, likely reflecting a read error. The DNA is left out, because the CDR3 cannot be placed on it with certainty; the CDR3 is given as TCRdb lists it. J is TRBJ1-3 and V is TRBV15. Inclusive of both ends, the CDR3 amounts to 11 amino acids. Germline CDR1 is LNHNV and CDR2 is YYDKDF (reference sequence). The chain's CDR3 is CATSRGLKEGI.

The chain recombines TRBV12-3 or TRBV12-4 with TRBJ2-7; D unclear. V was shortened by 6 bases and J by 7 bases, with 10 bases between the two germline ends. This CDR3 has 11 amino acids. The CDR3 nucleotides are TGTGCCAGCAGCTTTGCGGCGGAGCAGTACTTC. It codes for CASSFAAEQYF.

This clone occurred once. The chain is built from TRBV6-6 and TRBJ2-7; TRBD1 agrees at 10 bases. Germline CDR1 and CDR2: MNHNY and SVGAGI (reference sequence). The CDR3 is 13 amino acids. With 6 bases clipped from V and 10 bases from J, the junction kept 9 bases outside the gene matches. Written as DNA, the CDR3 is TGTGCCAGCAGCAGCCGGGACAGGGGTATACAGTACTTC. As protein: CASSSRDRGIQYF.

The chain recombines TRBV10-3 with TRBJ2-7; 7 nucleotides agree with TRBD1. The CDR3 is 13 residues long. Germline V lookup: CDR1 ENHRY, CDR2 SYGVKD. Losses at the gene ends were 5 bases for V and 2 bases for J; bases not matched to a gene: 3. CDR3 DNA sequence: TGTGCCATCAGTCAGGGGGAACCCTACGAGCAGTACTTC. The encoded protein is CAISQGEPYEQYF.

The genes are TRBV9 and TRBJ1-6; D ambiguous. CDR3 length: 14 residues. Trimming took off 0 bases at V and 5 bases at J, with 6 bases between the two ends. CDR1 is SGDLS and CDR2 is YYNGEE in the germline V gene. CDR3 sequence: CASSVGADNSPLHF. As DNA, the CDR3 is TGTGCCAGCAGCGTAGGGGCAGATAATTCACCCCTCCACTTT.

Only one count was recorded for this clone. CDR3 sequence reads: CASSGGLGKETQYF. The CDR3 coding sequence is TGCGCCAGCAGCGGGGGACTAGGAAAAGAGACCCAGTACTTC. V and J are TRBV5-1 and TRBJ2-5, with TRBD2 identical over 8 bases. The CDR3 spans 14 residues. V shed 4 bases, J shed 3 bases, and the junction held 5 bases outside the gene matches. The germline V gene encodes CDR1 SGHRS and CDR2 YFSETQ.

The chain links TRBV6-6 to TRBJ1-1, with TRBD1 matching 7 bases. This CDR3 has 11 residues. Unmatched junction bases numbered 3, after V lost 6 bases and J lost 8 bases. Per germline, CDR1 MNHNY and CDR2 SVGAGI (reference sequence). Written as DNA, the CDR3 is TGTGCCAGCAGCCCGGACAGGGAAGCTTTCTTT. This gives the protein CASSPDREAFF.

V gene TRBV7-2 combines with J gene TRBJ1-2, with D perhaps TRBD1 (5 bases). The CDR3 is 13 amino acids. V was pared by 4 bases and J by 4 bases, with 10 bases between. The V gene's germline CDR1 is SGHTA and CDR2 FQGNSA. The CDR3 protein is CASSSRQLYGYTF. CDR3 nucleotides: TGTGCCAGCAGCTCCAGACAGCTCTATGGCTACACCTTC.

V and J are TRBV18 and TRBJ1-2; a possible D gene is TRBD1 (5 bases). In germline, CDR1 is KGHSH, CDR2 LQKENI. The CDR3 has 17 residues. With 3 bases removed from V and 0 bases from J, the gap between germline ends came to 17 bases. The CDR3 sequence: CASSPLSGTAANYGYTF. The CDR3 nucleotides read TGTGCCAGCTCACCCCTTTCCGGGACTGCGGCTAACTATGGCTACACCTTC.

The rearrangement links TRBV28 to TRBJ1-6; D is uncertain. Per germline, CDR1 MDHEN and CDR2 SYDVKM. The V end lost 5 bases, the J end lost 9 bases, and 8 bases lay between the germline ends. The CDR3 runs 12 residues. The CDR3 here is CASSRDTSPLHF. As DNA, the CDR3 is TGTGCCAGCAGTAGAGACACTTCACCCCTCCACTTT.

This clone was counted a single time. V usage is TRBV3-1 (or the pseudogene TRBV3-2) and J usage is TRBJ1-4; maybe TRBD1 (6 bases). CDR1 is LGHDT and CDR2 is YNNKEL in the germline V gene (reference sequence). V was shortened by 8 bases and J by 4 bases, with 17 bases between the two germline ends. The CDR3 is made up of 15 amino acids. CDR3 amino acids: CASSPGVLGNEKLFF. In nucleotides, the CDR3 is TGTGCCAGCTCCCCAGGGGTTTTGGGTAATGAAAAACTGTTTTTT.

V is TRBV6-6 and J is TRBJ1-4, with D maybe TRBD1 (6 bases). The V end lost 7 bases, the J end lost 0 bases, and 9 bases lay between the germline ends. The CDR3 is 14 residues long. Germline assignment: CDR1 MNHNY and CDR2 SVGAGI (reference sequence). The CDR3 DNA sequence: TGTGCCAGCAAAACAGGGCCAACTAATGAAAAACTGTTTTTT. Its protein product is CASKTGPTNEKLFF.

This clone has only a few counts. V is TRBV19 and J is TRBJ2-3; 7 positions agree with TRBD2. V lost 4 bases and J lost 0; bases outside the gene matches: 7. The CDR3 consists of 16 residues. Per germline, CDR1 LNHDA and CDR2 SQIVND (reference sequence). CDR3 sequence (DNA): TGTGCCAGTAGTAGGTCTAGCGGTCCTAGCACAGATACGCAGTATTTT. It specifies CASSRSSGPSTDTQYF.

The genes are TRBV9 and TRBJ2-3, with TRBD2 matching 8 bases. CDR1 is SGDLS and CDR2 is YYNGEE in the germline V gene. Trimming removed 0 bases from V and 0 bases from J; junction bases left unmatched: 0. The CDR3 length is 15 residues. CDR3 protein: CASSVASGSTDTQYF. The CDR3 DNA sequence: TGTGCCAGCAGCGTAGCTAGCGGGAGCACAGATACGCAGTATTTT.

V is TRBV24-1 and J is TRBJ1-2; D not certain. There are 11 residues in the CDR3. Germline assignment: CDR1 KGHDR and CDR2 SFDVKD. Trimming pared 4 bases from V and 6 bases from J, leaving 5 bases between. CDR3 sequence reads: CATSDFDGYTF. In DNA, the CDR3 is TGTGCCACCAGTGACTTCGATGGCTACACCTTC.

The V and J genes are TRBV19 and TRBJ1-5, with unresolved D. Trimming took off 4 bases at V and 3 bases at J, with 13 bases between the two ends. This CDR3 is 15 amino acids long. Germline V gene data show CDR1 as LNHDA and CDR2 as SQIVND (reference sequence). The CDR3 protein is CASSTGLSTNQPQHF. The DNA for the CDR3 is TGTGCCAGTAGTACTGGACTCTCCACCAATCAGCCCCAGCATTTT. The full variable domain, completed using reference TRBV19 and TRBJ1-5, is DGGITQSPKYLFRKEGQNVTLSCEQNLNHDAMYWYRQDPGQGLRLIYYSQIVNDFQKGDIAEGYSVSREKKESFPLTVTSAQKNPTAFYLCASSTGLSTNQPQHFGDGTRLSIL.

J is TRBJ1-3 and V is TRBV5-8; D remains unclear. CDR1 SGHTS and CDR2 YDEGEE come from the germline V gene. This CDR3 is built from 13 residues. Trimming took off 5 bases at V and 0 bases at J, with 6 bases between the two ends. CDR3 nucleotide sequence: TGTGCCAGCAGAGTACTCTCTGGAAACACCATATATTTT. It encodes CASRVLSGNTIYF.

This rearrangement joins TRBV2 to TRBJ2-5; TRBD2 matches 10 bases. Per the germline V gene, CDR1 is SNHLY and CDR2 is FYNNEI. The J segment lost 5 bases and the V segment lost 5 bases, leaving 17 bases of the junction unmatched. The CDR3 runs to 18 residues. The CDR3, as DNA: TGTGCCAGCAGTCACGACTCGAAGAGCGGGGGGGCTGGGGAGACCCAGTACTTC. Amino acid sequence: CASSHDSKSGGAGETQYF.

This clone came up once. The chain couples TRBV27 to TRBJ2-7; 10 nucleotides align to TRBD1. The CDR3 has 16 residues. The germline CDR1 and CDR2 sequences are MNHEY and SMNVEV (reference sequence). V lost 4 bases and J lost 5; bases outside the gene matches: 11. CDR3 protein: CASSSRKDRGSDEQYF. The DNA for the CDR3 is TGTGCCAGCAGTTCACGAAAGGACAGGGGGTCCGACGAGCAGTACTTC.

This chain joins TRBV19 and TRBJ1-5, with D tentatively TRBD1 (5 bases). V gave up 1 base and J gave up 6 bases, with 19 bases separating them. The germline CDR1 and CDR2 sequences are LNHDA and SQIVND (reference sequence). The CDR3 has 17 residues. The CDR3 loop is CASSIVSRAPGGQPQHF. The CDR3 DNA reads as TGTGCCAGTAGTATAGTTAGTCGGGCCCCCGGGGGTCAGCCCCAGCATTTT.